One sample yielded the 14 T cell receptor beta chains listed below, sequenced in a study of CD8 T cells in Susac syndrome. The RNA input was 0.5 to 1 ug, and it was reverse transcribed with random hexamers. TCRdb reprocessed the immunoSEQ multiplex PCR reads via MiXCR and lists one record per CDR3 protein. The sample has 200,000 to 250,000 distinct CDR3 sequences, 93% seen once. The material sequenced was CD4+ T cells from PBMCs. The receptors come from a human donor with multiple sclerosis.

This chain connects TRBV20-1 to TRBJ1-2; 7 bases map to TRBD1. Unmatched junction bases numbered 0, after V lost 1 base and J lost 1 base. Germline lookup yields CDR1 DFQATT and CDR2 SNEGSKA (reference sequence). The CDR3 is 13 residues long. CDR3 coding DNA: TGCAGTGCTAGAGGGGACAGTAACTATGGCTACACCTTC. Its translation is CSARGDSNYGYTF.

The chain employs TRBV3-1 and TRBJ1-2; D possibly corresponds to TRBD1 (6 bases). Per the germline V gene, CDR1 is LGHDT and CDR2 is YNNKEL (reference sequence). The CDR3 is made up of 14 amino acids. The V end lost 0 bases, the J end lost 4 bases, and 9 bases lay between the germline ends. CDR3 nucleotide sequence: TGTGCCAGCAGCCAAGAAAGGGGGACCTATGGCTACACCTTC. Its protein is CASSQERGTYGYTF.

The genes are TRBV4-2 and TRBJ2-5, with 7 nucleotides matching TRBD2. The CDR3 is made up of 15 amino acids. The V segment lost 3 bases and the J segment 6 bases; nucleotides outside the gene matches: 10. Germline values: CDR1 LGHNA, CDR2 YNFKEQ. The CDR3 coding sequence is TGTGCCAGCAGCCAGGGAAGCGGGATGCCAAAGACCCAGTACTTC. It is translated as CASSQGSGMPKTQYF.

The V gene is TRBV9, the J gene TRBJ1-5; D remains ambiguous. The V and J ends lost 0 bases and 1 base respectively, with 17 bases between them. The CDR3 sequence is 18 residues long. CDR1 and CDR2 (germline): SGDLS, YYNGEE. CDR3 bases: TGTGCCAGCAGCGTAGAAGACTTCCTACCGGAAAGCAATCAGCCCCAGCATTTT. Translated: CASSVEDFLPESNQPQHF.

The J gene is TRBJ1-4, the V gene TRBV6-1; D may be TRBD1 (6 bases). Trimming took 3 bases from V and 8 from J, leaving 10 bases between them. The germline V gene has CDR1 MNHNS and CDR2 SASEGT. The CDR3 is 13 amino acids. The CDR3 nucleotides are TGTGCCAGCAGTGACACAGGGCCCGAAAAACTGTTTTTT. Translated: CASSDTGPEKLFF.

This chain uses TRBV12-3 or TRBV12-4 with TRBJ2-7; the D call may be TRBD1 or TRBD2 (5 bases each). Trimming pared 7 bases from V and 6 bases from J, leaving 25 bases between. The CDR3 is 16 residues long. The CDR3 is CASTQSVGTLPLEQYF. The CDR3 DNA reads TGTGCCAGCACCCAATCCGTCGGGACCCTCCCACTCGAGCAGTACTTC.

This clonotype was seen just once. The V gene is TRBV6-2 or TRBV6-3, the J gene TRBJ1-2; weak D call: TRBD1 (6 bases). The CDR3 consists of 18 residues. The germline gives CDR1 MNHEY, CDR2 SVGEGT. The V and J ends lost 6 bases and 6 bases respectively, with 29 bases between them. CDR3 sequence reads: CASSATGKKTGYGDGYTF. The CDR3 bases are TGTGCCAGCAGCGCGACAGGAAAAAAGACGGGTTATGGTGATGGCTACACCTTC.

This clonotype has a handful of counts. The CDR3 DNA is TGTGCCAGCAGCTTTGACTCTGGGGCCAACGTCCTGACTTTC. Its protein is CASSFDSGANVLTF. The V and J genes are TRBV5-4 and TRBJ2-6, with unresolved D. The CDR3 runs 14 residues. V was pared by 2 bases and J by 0 bases, with 3 bases between. The germline CDR1 and CDR2 sequences are SGHNT and YYREEE (reference sequence).

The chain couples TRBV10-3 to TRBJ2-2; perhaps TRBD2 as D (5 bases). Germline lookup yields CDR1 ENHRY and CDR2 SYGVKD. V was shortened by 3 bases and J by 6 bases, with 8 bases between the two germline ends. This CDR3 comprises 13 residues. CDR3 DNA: TGTGCCATCAGTGACGGGGTTCCCGGGGAGCTGTTTTTT. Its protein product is CAISDGVPGELFF.

The CDR3: CASSPPGVWEKLFF. Written as DNA, the CDR3 is TGTGCCAGCAGTCCCCCGGGCGTTTGGGAAAAACTGTTTTTT. The V gene is TRBV28, the J gene TRBJ1-4; D ambiguous. V lost 5 bases and J 8 bases, leaving 15 bases between the germline ends. Germline CDR1 reads MDHEN; CDR2 reads SYDVKM. The CDR3 is made up of 14 amino acids.

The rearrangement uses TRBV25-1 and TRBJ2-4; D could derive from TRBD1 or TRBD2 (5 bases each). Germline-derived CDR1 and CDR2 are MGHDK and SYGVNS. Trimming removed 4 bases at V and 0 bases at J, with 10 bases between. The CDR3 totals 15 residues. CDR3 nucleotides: TGTGCCAGCAGTGGGGGACCAGTAGCCAAAAACATTCAGTACTTC. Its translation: CASSGGPVAKNIQYF.

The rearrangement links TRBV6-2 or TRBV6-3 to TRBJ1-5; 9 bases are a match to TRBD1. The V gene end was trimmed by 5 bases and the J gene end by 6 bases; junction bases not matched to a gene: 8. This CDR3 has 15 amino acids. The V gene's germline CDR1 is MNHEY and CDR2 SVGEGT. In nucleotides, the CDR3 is TGTGCCAGCAGTCCCATTACAGGGGGCGGTCAGCCCCAGCATTTT. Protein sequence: CASSPITGGGQPQHF.

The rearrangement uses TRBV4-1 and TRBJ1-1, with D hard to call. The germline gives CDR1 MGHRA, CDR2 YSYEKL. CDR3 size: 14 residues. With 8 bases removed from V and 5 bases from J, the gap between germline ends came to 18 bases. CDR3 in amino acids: CASRSITFATEAFF. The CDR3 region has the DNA TGCGCCAGCCGATCGATTACTTTCGCGACTGAAGCTTTCTTT.

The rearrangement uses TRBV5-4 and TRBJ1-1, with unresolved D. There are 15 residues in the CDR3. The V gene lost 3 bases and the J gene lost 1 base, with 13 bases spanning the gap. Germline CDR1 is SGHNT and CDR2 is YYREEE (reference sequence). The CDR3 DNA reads TGTGCCAGCAGCTCAGGAGGAGTAACGAACACTGAAGCTTTCTTT. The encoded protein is CASSSGGVTNTEAFF.